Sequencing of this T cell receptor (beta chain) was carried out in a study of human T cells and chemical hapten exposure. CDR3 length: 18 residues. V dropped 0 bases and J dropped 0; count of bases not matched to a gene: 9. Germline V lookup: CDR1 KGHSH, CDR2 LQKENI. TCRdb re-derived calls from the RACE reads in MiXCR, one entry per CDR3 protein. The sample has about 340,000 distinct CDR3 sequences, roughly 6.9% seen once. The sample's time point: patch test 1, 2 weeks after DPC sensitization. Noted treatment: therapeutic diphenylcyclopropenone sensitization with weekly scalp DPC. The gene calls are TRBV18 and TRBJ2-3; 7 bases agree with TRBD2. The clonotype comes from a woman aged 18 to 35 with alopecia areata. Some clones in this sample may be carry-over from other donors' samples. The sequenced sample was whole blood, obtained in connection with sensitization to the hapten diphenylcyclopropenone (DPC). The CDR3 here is CASSPPVVRGGSTDTQYF. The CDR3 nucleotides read TGTGCCAGCTCACCACCGGTAGTCCGCGGGGGAAGCACAGATACGCAGTATTTT.